This T cell receptor (beta chain) originates from a study of early T cells in non-severe SARS-CoV-2 infection. The CDR3 spans 15 residues. Trimming cost V 5 bases and J 4 bases; bases outside gene matches: 5. CDR1 SGHAT and CDR2 FQNNGV come from the germline V gene. Unique molecular identifiers tagged individual cDNA molecules. MiXCR was run by TCRdb on the 5' RACE reads, yielding one entry per CDR3 protein. The data hold about 94,000 distinct CDR3 sequences, with about 13% observed a single time. This clonotype showed up many times. The chain combines TRBV11-2 with TRBJ1-5; 10 nucleotides line up with TRBD1. The TCR originated in an adult who was a healthcare worker with PCR-confirmed SARS-CoV-2 infection or an uninfected control (not recorded which). The sequencing sample was made of whole blood. The DNA for the CDR3 is TGTGCCAGCAGCCCGACAGGGGGCGGGAATCAGCCCCAGCATTTT. Translation gives CASSPTGGGNQPQHF.